A single sample is the source of the 15 T cell receptor beta chains below, sequenced in a study of blood T cells in healthy people across ages (dated by TCRdb to about 2015). The library came from 5' RACE. TCRdb names Illumina HiSeq 2500 as the instrument used. A second PCR of about 7 to 12 cycles was performed with a sample-barcoded 5' primer and a J-beta primer mix. TCRdb trimmed the raw reads at Q25, called clones with MiXCR and kept productive beta chains. Rows are unified per CDR3 protein, each entry keeping the most common DNA and genes. Across this sample there are 710,000 or so distinct CDR3 sequences, with 22% seen only once. Less than 25% of the sample comes from the top ten. Sequenced: blood. Source of these receptors: a man between 70 and 80 years old in good health.

The chain employs TRBV6-1 and TRBJ1-1; TRBD1 is a possible D gene (5 bases). Germline V gene lookup returns CDR1 MNHNS and CDR2 SASEGT. Deletions cut 3 bases from V and 6 bases from J, with 8 bases between. The CDR3 is 12 amino acids. The CDR3 is CASSDRVSEAFF. CDR3 coding DNA: TGTGCCAGCAGTGACAGGGTATCTGAAGCTTTCTTT.

This clonotype was counted only a few times. V usage is TRBV27 and J usage is TRBJ2-3; maybe TRBD1 (5 bases). The germline CDR1 and CDR2 sequences are MNHEY and SMNVEV (reference sequence). This CDR3 is 14 amino acids long. V shed 7 bases and J shed 2 bases, with 13 bases lying between them. CDR3 sequence (DNA): TGTGCCAGCACCCAGGGATACAACACAGATACGCAGTATTTT. It codes for CASTQGYNTDTQYF.

This clonotype was counted a few times. The chain joins TRBV7-2 to TRBJ2-3; D is possibly TRBD2 (7 bases). Germline V gene lookup returns CDR1 SGHTA and CDR2 FQGNSA. This CDR3 is 14 amino acids long. Trimming left V 1 base short and J 8 bases short, with 13 bases between. As DNA, the CDR3 is TGTGCCAGCAGCTTAGTGGGGGGGGCGGGTACGCAGTATTTT. It encodes CASSLVGGAGTQYF. Full variable domain (remainder filled in from reference TRBV7-2 and TRBJ2-3): GAGVSQSPSNKVTEKGKDVELRCDPISGHTALYWYRQSLGQGLEFLIYFQGNSAPDKSGLPSDRFSAERTGGSVSTLTIQRTQQEDSAVYLCASSLVGGAGTQYFGPGTRLTVL.

There are a few counts of this clonotype. This chain connects TRBV5-1 to TRBJ1-2; D is ambiguous. There are 13 residues in the CDR3. Germline assignment: CDR1 SGHRS and CDR2 YFSETQ. Trimming took off 4 bases at V and 4 bases at J, with 11 bases between the two ends. CDR3 amino acids: CASSPPALYGYTF. CDR3 in DNA: TGCGCCAGCAGCCCCCCAGCGCTCTATGGCTACACCTTC.

The chain is built from TRBV6-5 and TRBJ1-2, with 12 bases fitting TRBD1. V was clipped by 0 bases and J by 7 bases; unmatched bases: 9. CDR1 and CDR2 from the germline V gene are MNHEY and SVGAGI. The CDR3 runs 17 residues. DNA of the CDR3: TGTGCCAGCAGTTACTCTATCTTAGGGACAGGGGGCTTTGGCTACACCTTC. As protein: CASSYSILGTGGFGYTF.

This clonotype was picked up a small number of times. The V call is TRBV12-3 or TRBV12-4, the J call TRBJ1-1; 8 bases agree with TRBD1. V shed 8 bases and J 0 bases; nucleotides not matched to a gene: 8. CDR3 length: 15 residues. The CDR3 sequence: CASSSGGGVNTEAFF. The CDR3, as DNA: TGTGCCAGCTCGTCAGGGGGCGGGGTGAACACTGAAGCTTTCTTT.

The gene calls are TRBV20-1 and TRBJ1-5; TRBD1 matches 8 bases. Per the germline V gene, CDR1 is DFQATT and CDR2 is SNEGSKA (reference sequence). The CDR3 has 17 residues. J gave up 0 bases and V 0 bases, and 7 bases lay outside the gene matches. The CDR3 spells CSAREVPRGLSNQPQHF. For the CDR3, the DNA is TGCAGTGCTAGAGAGGTACCCAGGGGGCTTAGCAATCAGCCCCAGCATTTT.

The chain carries TRBV3-1 and TRBJ2-3; a weak D match, TRBD2 (6 bases). V was cut by 0 bases and J by 1 base, with 11 bases left in between. The CDR3 is made up of 16 amino acids. CDR1 and CDR2 (germline): LGHDT, YNNKEL (reference sequence). The DNA of the CDR3 is TGTGCCAGCAGCCAAGATCCTAGCGTACGCACAGATACGCAGTATTTT. Protein product: CASSQDPSVRTDTQYF.

This clonotype has a count of ten or more. The chain joins TRBV12-3 or TRBV12-4 to TRBJ1-1; no firm D call. Trimming pared 6 bases from V and 1 base from J, leaving 6 bases between. The CDR3 length is 12 residues. DNA of the CDR3: TGTGCCAGCAGCTTGAGGAACACTGAAGCTTTCTTT. Protein: CASSLRNTEAFF.

This clonotype was counted between two and nine times. This chain links TRBV18 with TRBJ2-6; D is unresolved. Per germline, CDR1 KGHSH and CDR2 LQKENI. CDR3 size: 16 residues. V gave up 5 bases and J gave up 3 bases, with 14 bases separating them. The DNA for the CDR3 is TGTGCCAGCTCATCTATTGCAGACTTTGGGGCCAACGTCCTGACTTTC. Protein product: CASSSIADFGANVLTF.

The J gene is TRBJ2-2, the V gene TRBV5-6; possible D gene TRBD1, 6 bases. The CDR3 loop spans 13 amino acids. V was cut by 4 bases and J by 6 bases, with 10 bases left in between. CDR1 and CDR2 (germline): SGHDT, YYEEEE. CDR3 in DNA: TGTGCCAGCAGCCCAGGGGACCCCGGGGAGCTGTTTTTT. This sequence encodes CASSPGDPGELFF.

The chain is built from TRBV6-1 and TRBJ1-1, with a tentative D call TRBD1 (5 bases). The V gene's germline CDR1 is MNHNS and CDR2 SASEGT. The CDR3 sequence is 15 residues long. V lost 5 bases to trimming and J lost 1 base, with 14 bases between them. The CDR3 region has the DNA TGTGCCAGCAGTACCAAGGGGACTGGGAACACTGAAGCTTTCTTT. Its translation is CASSTKGTGNTEAFF.

This clonotype was seen only a few times. In DNA, the CDR3 is TGCGCCAGCAGCGGAGTAGGGCCCGGCACAGATACGCAGTATTTT. This translates into CASSGVGPGTDTQYF. This chain joins TRBV5-1 and TRBJ2-3, with D unclear. CDR1 and CDR2 from the germline V gene are SGHRS and YFSETQ. V was trimmed by 4 bases and J by 1 base, leaving 13 bases between them. The CDR3 is made up of 15 amino acids.

The V gene is TRBV4-2, the J gene TRBJ2-7; TRBD1 is a possible D gene (6 bases). Germline CDR1 and CDR2: LGHNA and YNFKEQ. V was trimmed by 2 bases and J by 3 bases, leaving 14 bases between them. The CDR3 runs to 15 residues. The CDR3, as DNA: TGTGCCAGCAGCCAAAAGGACAGTTCGGGCTACGAGCAGTACTTC. Its protein is CASSQKDSSGYEQYF.

Comment on this clonotype: Compared with germline, one end of the junction differs, possibly owing to a read error. V and J are TRBV4-3 and TRBJ2-1; 11 bases fit TRBD1. The CDR3 is made up of 15 amino acids. The V gene's germline CDR1 is LGHNA and CDR2 YSLEER. For the CDR3, the DNA is TGCGCCAACAGCCAAGGGACAGGGGGATACAATGAGCAGTTCTTC. It yields the protein CANSQGTGGYNEQFF.